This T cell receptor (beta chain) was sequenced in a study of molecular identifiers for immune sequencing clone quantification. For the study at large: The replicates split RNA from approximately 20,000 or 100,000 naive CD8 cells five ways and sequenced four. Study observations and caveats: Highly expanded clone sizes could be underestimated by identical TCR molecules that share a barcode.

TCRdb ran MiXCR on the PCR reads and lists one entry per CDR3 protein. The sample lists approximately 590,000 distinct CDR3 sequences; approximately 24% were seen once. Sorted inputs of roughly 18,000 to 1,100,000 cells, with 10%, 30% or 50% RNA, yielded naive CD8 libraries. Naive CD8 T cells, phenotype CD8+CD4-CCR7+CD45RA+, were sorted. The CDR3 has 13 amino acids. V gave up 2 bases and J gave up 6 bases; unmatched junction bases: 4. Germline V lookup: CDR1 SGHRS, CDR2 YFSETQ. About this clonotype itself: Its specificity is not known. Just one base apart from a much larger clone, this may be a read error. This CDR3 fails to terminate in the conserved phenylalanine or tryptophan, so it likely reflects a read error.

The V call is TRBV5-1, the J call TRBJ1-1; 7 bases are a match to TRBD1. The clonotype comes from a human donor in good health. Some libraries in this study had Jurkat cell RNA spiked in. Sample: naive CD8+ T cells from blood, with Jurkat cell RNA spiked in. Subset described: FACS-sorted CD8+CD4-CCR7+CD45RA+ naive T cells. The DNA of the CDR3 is TGCGCCAGCAGCTTTCGACAGGGTGCTGAAGCTTTCTCT. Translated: CASSFRQGAEAFS.